This T cell receptor (beta chain) was captured in a study of monozygotic twins with inflammatory bowel disease. Study outcomes and limitations: None of the different T cell subtypes could be distinguished from one another. Clonotypes shared with others were fewer in IBD patients than in healthy twins, especially with disease activity. Background noise in patient repertoires may stem from differing immunosuppressive treatments.

Note on this clonotype: Its matching antigen is unknown.

This CDR3 contains 13 residues. Germline V gene sequence: CDR1 SGHDT, CDR2 YYEEEE. Making each TCR library took 3,500 to 4,000 ng of total RNA. No DNA is given; TCRdb re-called the 5' RACE reads and lists each CDR3 protein once. The sample has around 450,000 distinct CDR3 sequences; the top ten hold roughly 2.3%. The clonotype was recovered from a human donor with ulcerative colitis or Crohn's disease, or a healthy co-twin of an affected twin (not recorded which). Sequenced sample: blood. The chain joins TRBV5-6 to TRBJ2-7; the D call from TCRdb, TRBD2, cannot be confirmed without DNA. The chain's CDR3 is CASSHGTSGEQYF.